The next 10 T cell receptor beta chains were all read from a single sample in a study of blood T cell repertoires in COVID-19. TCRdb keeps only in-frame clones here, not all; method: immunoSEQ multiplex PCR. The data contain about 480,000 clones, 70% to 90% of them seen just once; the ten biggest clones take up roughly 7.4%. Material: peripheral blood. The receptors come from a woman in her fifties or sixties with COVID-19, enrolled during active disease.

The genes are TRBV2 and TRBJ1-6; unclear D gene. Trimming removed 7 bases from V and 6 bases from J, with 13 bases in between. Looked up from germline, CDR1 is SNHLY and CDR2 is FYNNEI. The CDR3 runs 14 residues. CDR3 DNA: TGTGCCAGCACCCCCGGCCGGGGTAATTCACCCCTCCACTTT. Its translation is CASTPGRGNSPLHF.

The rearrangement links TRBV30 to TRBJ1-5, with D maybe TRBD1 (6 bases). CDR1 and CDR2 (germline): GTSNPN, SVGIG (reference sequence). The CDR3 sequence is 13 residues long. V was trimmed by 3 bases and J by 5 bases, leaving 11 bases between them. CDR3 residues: CAWSDSGDQPQHF. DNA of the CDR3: TGTGCCTGGAGCGATTCAGGGGATCAGCCCCAGCATTTT.

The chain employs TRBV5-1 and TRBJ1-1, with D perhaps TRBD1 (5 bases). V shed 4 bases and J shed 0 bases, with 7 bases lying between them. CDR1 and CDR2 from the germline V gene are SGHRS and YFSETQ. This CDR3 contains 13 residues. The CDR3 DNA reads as TGCGCCAGCAGCCGACAGATGAACACTGAAGCTTTCTTT. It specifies CASSRQMNTEAFF.

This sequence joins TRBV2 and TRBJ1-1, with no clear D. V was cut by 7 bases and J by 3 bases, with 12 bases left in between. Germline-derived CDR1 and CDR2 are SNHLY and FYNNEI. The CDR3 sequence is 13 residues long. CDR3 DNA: TGTGCCAGCAATATAGAGTCTTACACTGAAGCTTTCTTT. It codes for CASNIESYTEAFF.

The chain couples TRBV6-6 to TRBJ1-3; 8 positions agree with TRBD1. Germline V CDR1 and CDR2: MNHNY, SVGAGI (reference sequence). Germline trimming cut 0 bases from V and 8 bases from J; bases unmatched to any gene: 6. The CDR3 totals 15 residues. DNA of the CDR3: TGTGCCAGCAGTTACTCTGGACAGGGTTATGACACCATATATTTT. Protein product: CASSYSGQGYDTIYF.

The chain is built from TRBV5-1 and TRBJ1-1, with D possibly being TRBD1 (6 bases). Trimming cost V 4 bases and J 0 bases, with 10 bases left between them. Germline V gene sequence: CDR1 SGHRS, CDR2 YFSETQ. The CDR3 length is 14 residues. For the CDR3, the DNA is TGCGCCAGCAGCGGGGGACACTTGAACACTGAAGCTTTCTTT. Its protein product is CASSGGHLNTEAFF. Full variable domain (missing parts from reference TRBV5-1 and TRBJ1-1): KAGVTQTPRYLIKTRGQQVTLSCSPISGHRSVSWYQQTPGQGLQFLFEYFSETQRNKGNFPGRFSGRQFSNSRSEMNVSTLELGDSALYLCASSGGHLNTEAFFGQGTRLTVV.

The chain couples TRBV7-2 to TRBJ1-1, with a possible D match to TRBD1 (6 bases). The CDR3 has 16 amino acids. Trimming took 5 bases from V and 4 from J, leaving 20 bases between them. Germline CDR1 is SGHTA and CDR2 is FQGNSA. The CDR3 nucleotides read TGTGCCAGCAGCGCCCAACAAGGGGGTGTTGCCACTGAAGCTTTCTTT. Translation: CASSAQQGGVATEAFF.

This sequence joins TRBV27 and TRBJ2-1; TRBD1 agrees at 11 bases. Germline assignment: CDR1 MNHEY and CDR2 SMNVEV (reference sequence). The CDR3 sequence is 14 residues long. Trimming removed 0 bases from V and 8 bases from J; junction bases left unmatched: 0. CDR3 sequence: CASSLSGQGDEQFF. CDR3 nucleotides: TGTGCCAGCAGTTTATCGGGACAGGGGGATGAGCAGTTCTTC.

CDR3 nucleotides: TGTGCCTGGAGTGTATCTGGGGTAGCGGCTTTCTTT. Amino acids: CAWSVSGVAAFF. The chain combines TRBV30 with TRBJ1-1; unclear D gene. This CDR3 has 12 residues. Germline V lookup: CDR1 GTSNPN, CDR2 SVGIG (reference sequence). The V end lost 0 bases, the J end lost 11 bases, and 13 bases lay between the germline ends.

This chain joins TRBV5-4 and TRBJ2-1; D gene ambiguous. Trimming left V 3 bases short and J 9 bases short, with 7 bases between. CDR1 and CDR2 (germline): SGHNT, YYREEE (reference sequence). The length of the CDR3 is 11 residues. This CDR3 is CASSSTREQFF. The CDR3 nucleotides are TGTGCCAGCAGCTCGACTCGTGAGCAGTTCTTC.